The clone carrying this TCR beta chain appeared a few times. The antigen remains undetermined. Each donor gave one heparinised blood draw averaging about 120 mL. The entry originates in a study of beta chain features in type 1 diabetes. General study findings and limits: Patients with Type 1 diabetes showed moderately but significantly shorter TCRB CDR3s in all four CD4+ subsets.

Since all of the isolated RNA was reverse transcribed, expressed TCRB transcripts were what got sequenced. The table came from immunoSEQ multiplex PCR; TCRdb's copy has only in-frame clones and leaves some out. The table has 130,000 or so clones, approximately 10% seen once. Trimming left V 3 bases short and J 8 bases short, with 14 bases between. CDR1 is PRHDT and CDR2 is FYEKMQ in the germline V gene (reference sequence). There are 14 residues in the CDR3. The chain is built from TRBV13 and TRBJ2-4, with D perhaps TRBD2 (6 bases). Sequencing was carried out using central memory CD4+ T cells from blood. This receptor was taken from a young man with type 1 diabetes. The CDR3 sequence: CASSFYGSGDIQYF. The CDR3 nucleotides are TGTGCCAGCAGCTTTTATGGATCGGGGGACATTCAGTACTTC. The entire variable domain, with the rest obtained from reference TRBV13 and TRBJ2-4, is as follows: AAGVIQSPRHLIKEKRETATLKCYPIPRHDTVYWYQQGPGQDPQFLISFYEKMQSDKGSIPDRFSAQQFSDYHSELNMSSLELGDSALYFCASSFYGSGDIQYFGAGTRLSVL.